This TCR beta chain was documented in a study of shared T cell receptors in the human thymus. Clones were sequenced by immunoSEQ multiplex PCR, and TCRdb holds only the in-frame ones, with some missing. In the table there are hundreds of thousands of clones, around 87% of which are singletons. Trimming cost V 0 bases and J 2 bases, with 17 bases left between them. Germline V gives CDR1 LGHNT, CDR2 FRNRAP. This CDR3 is 17 amino acids long. Another study also made use of these data, one on human thymus T cells.

This clonotype was obtained from a boy less than two years old with a congenital heart defect. The sequenced sample consisted of thymocytes. The rearrangement uses TRBV12-5 and TRBJ2-7; D might be TRBD1 (6 bases). The CDR3 protein is CASGLVPRGDSTYEQYF. In nucleotides, the CDR3 is TGTGCTAGTGGTTTGGTACCCAGGGGCGATTCTACCTACGAGCAGTACTTC. Combining the CDR3 with reference TRBV12-5 and TRBJ2-7 gives the whole variable domain DARVTQTPRHKVTEMGQEVTMRCQPILGHNTVFWYRQTMMQGLELLAYFRNRAPLDDSGMPKDRFSAEMPDATLATLKIQPSEPRDSAVYFCASGLVPRGDSTYEQYFGPGTRLTVT.